Presented here are 5 T cell receptor beta chains from one specimen sequenced in a study of blood T cell repertoires in COVID-19. The table came from immunoSEQ multiplex PCR; TCRdb's copy has only in-frame clones and leaves some out. Found here are 200,000 to 250,000 clones, roughly 86% of them singletons; the top ten hold about a tenth. What was sequenced was peripheral blood. These receptors were obtained from a woman between 50 and 59 years old with COVID-19, enrolled during active disease.

This chain connects TRBV19 to TRBJ1-2, with 7 bases aligning to TRBD1. The J segment lost 3 bases and the V segment lost 6 bases, leaving 4 bases of the junction unmatched. Germline V gene lookup returns CDR1 LNHDA and CDR2 SQIVND (reference sequence). This CDR3 is 13 amino acids long. CDR3 residues: CASRAGTDYGYTF. Written as DNA, the CDR3 is TGTGCCAGTAGAGCCGGGACAGACTATGGCTACACCTTC.

This clone was seen once. The J gene is TRBJ1-4, the V gene TRBV5-6; 7 nucleotides align to TRBD1. Germline V CDR1 and CDR2: SGHDT, YYEEEE. The CDR3 runs 15 residues. V lost 3 bases, J lost 6 bases, and 8 bases stayed unmatched. As DNA, the CDR3 is TGTGCCAGCAGCTATACCGGGACAGCGGATGAAAAACTGTTTTTT. It specifies CASSYTGTADEKLFF.

The chain has TRBV5-6 and TRBJ2-7; 9 nucleotides align to TRBD1. J gave up 3 bases and V 3 bases, and 4 bases lay outside the gene matches. CDR3 length equals 14 residues. Per the germline V gene, CDR1 is SGHDT and CDR2 is YYEEEE. Here the CDR3 DNA reads TGTGCCAGCAGCTCCACAGGGGGCTACTACGAGCAGTACGTC. Amino acid sequence: CASSSTGGYYEQYV.

The chain joins TRBV5-1 to TRBJ2-6; no clear D gene. CDR3 size: 16 residues. Germline lookup yields CDR1 SGHRS and CDR2 YFSETQ. The V gene lost 0 bases and the J gene lost 2 bases, with 9 bases spanning the gap. This CDR3 reads CASSLVTSTGANVLTF. As DNA, the CDR3 is TGCGCCAGCAGCTTGGTAACCTCTACTGGGGCCAACGTCCTGACTTTC.

The J gene is TRBJ2-1, the V gene TRBV5-1; D is perhaps TRBD2 (7 bases). The CDR3 has 16 amino acids. The V and J ends lost 4 bases and 1 base respectively, with 15 bases between them. Germline loops: CDR1 SGHRS, CDR2 YFSETQ. CDR3: CASSIRGADSYNEQFF. The CDR3, as DNA: TGCGCCAGCAGCATCCGGGGGGCCGATTCCTACAATGAGCAGTTCTTC.